The 24 T cell receptor beta chains below all came from one sample that was sequenced in a study of OX40 agonist ivuxolimab in advanced cancers. Method: immunoSEQ multiplex PCR; TCRdb's copy keeps in-frame clones and lacks some. The repertoire consists of some 27,000 clones, with around nine tenths occurring once and the leading ten covering 24%. This specimen was CD4+ or CD8+ T cells sorted from blood, taken in a trial of the OX40 agonist ivuxolimab. Every receptor here comes from an adult with an advanced solid tumor such as melanoma, head and neck, liver or kidney cancer.

The V and J genes are TRBV5-1 and TRBJ2-7; possibly TRBD1 for D (7 bases). The germline CDR1 and CDR2 sequences are SGHRS and YFSETQ. Trimming removed 4 bases at V and 4 bases at J, with 15 bases between. The length of the CDR3 is 14 residues. CDR3 sequence: CASSEGQAGYEQYF. The CDR3 bases are TGCGCCAGCAGCGAAGGACAGGCGGGGTACGAGCAGTACTTC.

A few counts support this clone. The V call is TRBV28, the J call TRBJ1-2, with TRBD1 matching over 7 bases. The V gene end was trimmed by 4 bases and the J gene end by 7 bases; junction bases not matched to a gene: 9. This CDR3 contains 14 residues. CDR1 and CDR2 from the germline V gene are MDHEN and SYDVKM. As DNA, the CDR3 is TGTGCCAGCAGTTGGACAGGACTCCCTGGTGGCTACACCTTC. Translating gives CASSWTGLPGGYTF.

The chain joins TRBV9 to TRBJ2-2; possibly TRBD2 for D (6 bases). CDR3 length: 15 residues. The V and J ends lost 4 bases and 5 bases respectively, with 15 bases between them. Germline CDR1 SGDLS, CDR2 YYNGEE. The CDR3, as DNA: TGTGCCAGCAGCCCCTGGCGGGAAGAAACCGGGGAGCTGTTTTTT. This translates into CASSPWREETGELFF.

The rearrangement joins TRBV7-9 to TRBJ1-1, with D hard to call. The germline V and J ends were trimmed by 1 base and 4 bases, with 4 bases remaining between them. Germline loops: CDR1 SEHNR, CDR2 FQNEAQ (reference sequence). This CDR3 is 12 amino acids long. The CDR3 loop is CASSLGVTEAFF. As DNA, the CDR3 is TGTGCCAGCAGCTTAGGTGTCACTGAAGCTTTCTTT.

The rearrangement uses TRBV5-5 and TRBJ2-1, with TRBD2 matching 11 bases. This CDR3 comprises 14 residues. Germline V gives CDR1 SGHKS, CDR2 YYEKEE (reference sequence). V was pared by 1 base and J by 9 bases, with 3 bases of the junction left unmatched. CDR3 loop: CASSLWLAGGEQFF. In DNA form, the CDR3 reads TGTGCCAGCAGCTTGTGGCTAGCGGGAGGTGAGCAGTTCTTC. Complete variable domain (other parts from reference TRBV5-5 and TRBJ2-1): DAGVTQSPTHLIKTRGQQVTLRCSPISGHKSVSWYQQVLGQGPQFIFQYYEKEERGRGNFPDRFSARQFPNYSSELNVNALLLGDSALYLCASSLWLAGGEQFFGPGTRLTVL.

This clone was seen once. The chain combines TRBV5-1 with TRBJ2-7, with D possibly called TRBD1 or TRBD2 (5 bases each). Germline lookup yields CDR1 SGHRS and CDR2 YFSETQ. The CDR3 runs 15 residues. Deletions cut 1 base from V and 0 bases from J, with 11 bases between. CDR3 sequence (DNA): TGCGCCAGCAGCTTGTTTGGGACGGCCTCCTACGAGCAGTACTTC. This gives the protein CASSLFGTASYEQYF.

The chain carries TRBV11-3 and TRBJ2-7, with 12 bases fitting TRBD2. The trim removed 5 bases at V and 3 bases at J, leaving 2 bases unmatched. CDR3 length: 14 residues. CDR1 and CDR2 (germline): SGHNT, YENEEA. The CDR3 reads CASSRTSGDYEQYF. The CDR3 nucleotides are TGTGCCAGCAGCCGGACTAGCGGGGACTACGAGCAGTACTTC. The variable domain in full, with the rest retrieved from reference TRBV11-3 and TRBJ2-7, is EAGVVQSPRYKIIEKKQPVAFWCNPISGHNTLYWYLQNLGQGPELLIRYENEEAVDDSQLPKDRFSAERLKGVDSTLKIQPAELGDSAVYLCASSRTSGDYEQYFGPGTRLTVT.

This chain uses TRBV6-4 with TRBJ2-2; 10 bases line up with TRBD1. Looked up from germline, CDR1 is MRHNA and CDR2 is SNTAGT. Germline trimming cut 6 bases from V and 7 bases from J; bases unmatched to any gene: 5. The CDR3 has 14 residues. Here the CDR3 DNA reads TGTGCCAGCAGAGAGACAGGGGGCATCGGGGAGCTGTTTTTT. Protein: CASRETGGIGELFF.

This chain uses TRBV18 with TRBJ2-6; 12 nucleotides agree with TRBD1. Germline V gives CDR1 KGHSH, CDR2 LQKENI. The V gene end was trimmed by 6 bases and the J gene end by 3 bases; junction bases not matched to a gene: 6. CDR3 size: 17 residues. CDR3 bases: TGTGCCAGCTCTCCGGGACAGGGGGCTAGTGGGGCCAACGTCCTGACTTTC. As protein: CASSPGQGASGANVLTF.

The chain joins TRBV6-9 to TRBJ2-2; D perhaps matches TRBD1 (6 bases). Germline-derived CDR1 and CDR2 are MNHGY and SVAAGI. The CDR3 length is 12 residues. The ends were cut back, 7 bases at V and 6 bases at J, with 9 bases in the middle. The chain's CDR3 is CASTPGAGELFF. As DNA, the CDR3 is TGTGCCAGCACCCCAGGGGCCGGGGAGCTGTTTTTT.

J is TRBJ2-7 and V is TRBV30, with 13 bases lining up with TRBD2. CDR1 and CDR2 from the germline V gene are GTSNPN and SVGIG (reference sequence). The junction had 12 bases not matched to a gene; V was cut back by 4 bases and J by 0 bases. The CDR3 runs to 18 residues. In DNA, the CDR3 is TGTGCCTGGAACCCTCCGGGACTAGCGGGATCAAGCTCCTACGAGCAGTACTTC. It codes for CAWNPPGLAGSSSYEQYF.

V usage is TRBV27 and J usage is TRBJ1-2; 7 bases are shared with TRBD1. The CDR3 is 15 residues long. V gave up 4 bases and J gave up 4 bases; unmatched junction bases: 9. CDR1 and CDR2 from the germline V gene are MNHEY and SMNVEV (reference sequence). CDR3: CASSSLRGRIYGYTF. As DNA, the CDR3 is TGTGCCAGCAGTTCTTTGAGGGGGCGCATCTATGGCTACACCTTC.

The chain couples TRBV4-2 to TRBJ2-7; D unresolved. The CDR3 is 15 amino acids. V lost 0 bases to trimming and J lost 0 bases, with 9 bases between them. Per the germline V gene, CDR1 is LGHNA and CDR2 is YNFKEQ. The CDR3 loop is CASSQEPPPSYEQYF. CDR3 coding DNA: TGTGCCAGCAGCCAAGAACCCCCTCCCTCCTACGAGCAGTACTTC.

The chain links TRBV29-1 to TRBJ2-7; no firm D call. Germline V CDR1 and CDR2: SQVTM, ANQGSEA. CDR3 length equals 13 residues. V lost 4 bases to trimming and J lost 3 bases, with 13 bases between them. CDR3 residues: CSVAPTWGYEQYF. CDR3 sequence (DNA): TGCAGCGTTGCCCCCACCTGGGGCTACGAGCAGTACTTC.

This clone was seen just once. Other DNA variants within this sample encode the same CDR3. The chain employs TRBV23-1 and TRBJ2-1; D gene ambiguous. TRBV23-1 is recorded as an ORF, its role being uncertain. CDR3 length: 18 residues. The germline V and J ends were trimmed by 5 bases and 4 bases, with 24 bases remaining between them. CDR3 in amino acids: CASSTHGRKSYKYNEQFF. The CDR3 nucleotides read TGCGCCAGCAGTACCCATGGCCGAAAATCCTACAAGTACAATGAGCAGTTCTTC.

This clone was seen just once. The chain couples TRBV7-9 to TRBJ1-1; D ambiguous. V was shortened by 4 bases and J by 11 bases, with 11 bases between the two germline ends. The CDR3 consists of 11 residues. Germline CDR1 is SEHNR and CDR2 is FQNEAQ (reference sequence). CDR3 sequence reads: CASSSSRLAFF. CDR3 DNA: TGTGCCAGCAGCTCGTCGCGTTTGGCTTTCTTT.

This chain connects TRBV11-2 to TRBJ2-5; the D is unclear. The J call may be incorrect, as the DNA end agrees better with TRBJ2-7. CDR1 and CDR2 (germline): SGHAT, FQNNGV. CDR3 size: 13 residues. DNA for the CDR3: TGTGCCAGCAGCTTATCCGGCTCCTACGAGCAGTACTTC. This sequence encodes CASSLSGSYEQYF.

The chain uses TRBV13 and TRBJ2-1; D might be TRBD1 or TRBD2, each matching 5 bases. V dropped 5 bases and J dropped 11 bases, with 16 bases sitting between them. The CDR3 spans 13 residues. Germline lookup yields CDR1 PRHDT and CDR2 FYEKMQ (reference sequence). The CDR3 DNA sequence: TGTGCCAGCAGCCCATTGGGGATGGGACAGCAGTTCTTC. Amino acids: CASSPLGMGQQFF. The full variable domain, rest sourced from reference TRBV13 and TRBJ2-1, is AAGVIQSPRHLIKEKRETATLKCYPIPRHDTVYWYQQGPGQDPQFLISFYEKMQSDKGSIPDRFSAQQFSDYHSELNMSSLELGDSALYFCASSPLGMGQQFFGPGTRLTVL.

The CDR3 region has the DNA TGTGCCAGCAGCCCGGGACAGGGATACGAGCAGTACTTC. Translation: CASSPGQGYEQYF. The chain combines TRBV7-9 with TRBJ2-7, with 9 nucleotides matching TRBD1. The V gene end was trimmed by 5 bases and the J gene end by 4 bases; junction bases not matched to a gene: 3. The V gene's germline CDR1 is SEHNR and CDR2 FQNEAQ (reference sequence). The CDR3 sequence is 13 residues long.

The chain links TRBV4-3 to TRBJ2-1; TRBD2 aligns across 9 bases. V gave up 1 base and J gave up 9 bases; unmatched junction bases: 13. Per germline, CDR1 LGHNA and CDR2 YSLEER. There are 17 residues in the CDR3. CDR3 loop: CASSQGMVAGVRGEQFF. The CDR3 nucleotides read TGCGCCAGCAGCCAAGGGATGGTAGCGGGAGTCCGCGGTGAGCAGTTCTTC.

V usage is TRBV29-1 and J usage is TRBJ1-2; D might be TRBD1 (6 bases). The V and J ends lost 7 bases and 6 bases respectively, with 12 bases between them. This CDR3 is built from 11 residues. Germline CDR1 and CDR2: SQVTM and ANQGSEA. The CDR3 nucleotides read TGCAGCGAATTAGACAGGCATGGCTACACCTTC. Its protein product is CSELDRHGYTF.

The chain recombines TRBV5-8 with TRBJ2-7; D is ambiguous. The CDR3 sequence is 11 residues long. CDR1 and CDR2 from the germline V gene are SGHTS and YDEGEE. The germline V and J ends were trimmed by 4 bases and 5 bases, with 7 bases remaining between them. This CDR3 reads CASSMRDEQYF. The CDR3 DNA is TGTGCCAGCAGCATGCGAGACGAGCAGTACTTC.

The rearrangement links TRBV5-4 to TRBJ2-1; the match to TRBD2 covers 7 bases. Germline assignment: CDR1 SGHNT and CDR2 YYREEE (reference sequence). The junction had 16 bases not matched to a gene; V was cut back by 4 bases and J by 6 bases. The CDR3 spans 17 residues. The CDR3 sequence: CASSPVAGAFGGNEQFF. The CDR3 DNA reads TGTGCCAGCAGCCCGGTGGCGGGAGCTTTTGGAGGCAATGAGCAGTTCTTC.

The chain combines TRBV10-2 with TRBJ2-7; TRBD1 matches at 10 bases. CDR1 and CDR2 (germline): WSHSY, SAAADI. The CDR3 is 14 residues long. V lost 3 bases to trimming and J lost 4 bases; unmatched junction nucleotides: 3. CDR3 sequence: CASSEDRGPYEQYF. In DNA, the CDR3 is TGCGCCAGCAGTGAAGACAGGGGGCCGTACGAGCAGTACTTC.